The clone carrying this TCR beta chain was detected many times. The antigen remains unidentified. CDR1 and CDR2 (germline): MDHEN, SYDVKM. The CDR3 runs 12 residues. V was trimmed by 2 bases and J by 7 bases, leaving 5 bases between them. This sample was included in a study of regulatory T cells in long-lasting Graves disease. The time point is: persistent/refractory GD, antithyroid drugs over 5 years with positive TRAb. PBMC-derived RNA was used for the TCR library. Findings and caveats of the study: Persistent disease exhibited a predilection for TRBV28, TRBJ1-2 and TRBJ2-5.

Both iRepertoire HTBI primers and Arm-PCR of CDR3 regions were used to build the TCR beta libraries. TCRdb used MiXCR to reprocess the multiplex PCR reads, holding one entry per CDR3 protein. The profile shows approximately 440,000 distinct CDR3 sequences, less than 25% of them singletons. The receptor was isolated from a female donor with Graves disease. J is TRBJ2-2 and V is TRBV28; D gene unclear. This specimen consisted of peripheral blood mononuclear cells (PBMCs), obtained when the disease was refractory, from a patient treated with antithyroid drugs. In DNA, the CDR3 is TGTGCCAGCAGTTTACTGAACGGGGAGCTGTTTTTT. The encoded protein is CASSLLNGELFF.